The 17 T cell receptor beta chains reported below all come from one sample, sequenced in a study of CD8+ T cells in alopecia areata. Sequencing relied on a cDNA template that was reverse transcribed from extracted RNA. Libraries were prepared by immunoSEQ multiplex PCR; TCRdb keeps only in-frame clonotypes and omits some of them. The table includes around 140,000 clones, 45% to 60% detected once. The sequenced sample was CD4+ T cells sorted from blood, obtained at week 0. The receptors were gathered from a human donor with alopecia areata.

The rearrangement links TRBV30 to TRBJ1-2; D is uncertain. The V gene lost 2 bases and the J gene lost 9 bases, with 16 bases spanning the gap. CDR1 GTSNPN and CDR2 SVGIG come from the germline V gene (reference sequence). The CDR3 contains 13 residues. DNA for the CDR3: TGTGCCTGGAGTCCCACCAGGATAGTGAGCTACACCTTC. Amino acids: CAWSPTRIVSYTF.

This clone was detected only a few times. The rearrangement joins TRBV29-1 to TRBJ2-5, with D hard to call. In germline, CDR1 is SQVTM, CDR2 ANQGSEA. There are 12 residues in the CDR3. V lost 4 bases and J lost 2, with 8 bases in between. CDR3 DNA: TGCAGCGTTGCTCTGAGTCAAGAGACCCAGTACTTC. The encoded protein is CSVALSQETQYF. The whole variable domain, remainder taken from reference TRBV29-1 and TRBJ2-5, is SAVISQKPSRDICQRGTSLTIQCQVDSQVTMMFWYRQQPGQSLTLIATANQGSEATYESGFVIDKFPISRPNLTFSTLTVSNMSPEDSSIYLCSVALSQETQYFGPGTRLLVL.

The rearrangement uses TRBV18 and TRBJ2-7, with D uncertain. In germline, CDR1 is KGHSH, CDR2 LQKENI. The V end was cut by 6 bases, the J end by 0 bases, with 9 bases between. This CDR3 region has 13 residues. The CDR3 coding sequence is TGTGCCAGCTCCCAGACCAGCTCCTACGAGCAGTACTTC. Its protein product is CASSQTSSYEQYF.

This chain joins TRBV7-9 and TRBJ1-5; no reliable D call. CDR3 size: 13 residues. V shed 4 bases and J shed 4 bases, with 8 bases lying between them. Germline-derived CDR1 and CDR2 are SEHNR and FQNEAQ (reference sequence). The chain's CDR3 is CASSSMGNQPQHF. The CDR3 bases are TGTGCCAGCAGCTCCATGGGTAATCAGCCCCAGCATTTT. Variable domain in full (rest from reference TRBV7-9 and TRBJ1-5): DTGVSQNPRHKITKRGQNVTFRCDPISEHNRLYWYRQTLGQGPEFLTYFQNEAQLEKSRLLSDRFSAERPKGSFSTLEIQRTEQGDSAMYLCASSSMGNQPQHFGDGTRLSIL.

This chain joins TRBV30 and TRBJ2-1, with a possible D match to TRBD1 (6 bases). The germline V and J ends were trimmed by 2 bases and 4 bases, with 12 bases remaining between them. This CDR3 contains 14 residues. Germline assignment: CDR1 GTSNPN and CDR2 SVGIG (reference sequence). CDR3 DNA sequence: TGTGCCTGGAGTAAAGACAGGACTTACAATGAGCAGTTCTTC. This codes for CAWSKDRTYNEQFF.

This clone occurred once. The rearrangement links TRBV9 to TRBJ2-2, with TRBD2 as a possible D gene (5 bases). The germline gives CDR1 SGDLS, CDR2 YYNGEE. CDR3 length equals 15 residues. Trimming took off 0 bases at V and 4 bases at J, with 10 bases between the two ends. Here the CDR3 DNA reads TGTGCCAGCAGCGTAGACGGAGCGGTCACCGGGGAGCTGTTTTTT. It encodes CASSVDGAVTGELFF.

The sample holds a few counts of this clone. V is TRBV7-2 and J is TRBJ2-1; no clear D. Germline lookup yields CDR1 SGHTA and CDR2 FQGNSA. The length of the CDR3 is 12 residues. Trimming left V 5 bases short and J 7 bases short, with 9 bases between. The CDR3 reads CASSTWPNEQFF. The CDR3 DNA reads TGTGCCAGCAGCACCTGGCCGAATGAGCAGTTCTTC.

The chain carries TRBV7-2 and TRBJ2-5, with 11 bases fitting TRBD2. Germline CDR1 is SGHTA and CDR2 is FQGNSA. This CDR3 has 16 residues. V dropped 2 bases and J dropped 4; count of bases not matched to a gene: 6. The CDR3 loop is CASSLNGLAGPETQYF. CDR3 coding DNA: TGTGCCAGCAGCTTAAATGGACTAGCGGGCCCAGAGACCCAGTACTTC.

The gene calls are TRBV29-1 and TRBJ1-2; 7 positions agree with TRBD1. V gave up 7 bases and J gave up 4 bases; unmatched junction bases: 12. The CDR3 sequence is 14 residues long. CDR1 and CDR2 from the germline V gene are SQVTM and ANQGSEA. CDR3 in DNA: TGCAGCGCGCGGACAGGACCTGGGGGCTATGGCTACACCTTC. Amino acids: CSARTGPGGYGYTF.

This chain connects TRBV5-6 to TRBJ1-2, with D possibly matching TRBD1 (6 bases). This CDR3 has 13 residues. The ends were cut back, 0 bases at V and 8 bases at J, with 11 bases in the middle. In germline, CDR1 is SGHDT, CDR2 YYEEEE. The CDR3 spells CASSLVSGDGYTF. In DNA form, the CDR3 reads TGTGCCAGCAGCTTGGTATCAGGGGACGGCTACACCTTC.

J is TRBJ2-3 and V is TRBV5-4, with 8 bases lining up with TRBD1. The CDR3 totals 16 residues. Germline V gene data show CDR1 as SGHNT and CDR2 as YYREEE (reference sequence). Losses at the gene ends were 4 bases for V and 1 base for J; bases not matched to a gene: 8. DNA of the CDR3: TGTGCCAGCAGCCCCGGGACAGGACGGGGCACAGATACGCAGTATTTT. Translated: CASSPGTGRGTDTQYF.

This clone was seen a few times. V gene TRBV2 combines with J gene TRBJ1-2; TRBD1 is a possible D gene (6 bases). The CDR3 totals 14 residues. Germline V gene sequence: CDR1 SNHLY, CDR2 FYNNEI. V was trimmed by 6 bases and J by 2 bases, leaving 13 bases between them. The CDR3 loop reads CASSQLTGNYGYTF. DNA for the CDR3: TGTGCCAGCAGCCAACTGACAGGCAACTATGGCTACACCTTC.

This clone was recorded a few times. V and J are TRBV29-1 and TRBJ2-5; 8 nucleotides agree with TRBD1. Germline-derived CDR1 and CDR2 are SQVTM and ANQGSEA. The CDR3 has 13 residues. V lost 7 bases and J lost 5; bases outside the gene matches: 9. In nucleotides, the CDR3 is TGCAGCGCCTCGGACAGGGCACAGGAGACCCAGTACTTC. It codes for CSASDRAQETQYF.

This clone was detected a few times. The J gene is TRBJ2-7, the V gene TRBV25-1; D perhaps matches TRBD1 (5 bases). CDR1 MGHDK and CDR2 SYGVNS come from the germline V gene. V shed 4 bases and J shed 1 base, with 11 bases lying between them. CDR3 length equals 14 residues. The CDR3 DNA sequence: TGTGCCAGCAGTGCAAGACAGAATTCCTACGAGCAGTACTTC. Translating gives CASSARQNSYEQYF.

This clone was found a few times. V gene TRBV6-5 combines with J gene TRBJ2-7, with D possibly being TRBD1 or TRBD2 (5 bases each). V lost 0 bases and J 6 bases, leaving 9 bases between the germline ends. Looked up from germline, CDR1 is MNHEY and CDR2 is SVGAGI. This CDR3 contains 13 residues. The CDR3 spells CASSYSDGAEQYF. The CDR3, as DNA: TGTGCCAGCAGTTACTCGGACGGGGCCGAGCAGTACTTC.

This clone was recorded a few times. Other DNA sequences of this sample code for an identical CDR3. The genes are TRBV4-1 and TRBJ2-6; D ambiguous. This CDR3 contains 13 residues. V dropped 4 bases and J dropped 4 bases, with 5 bases sitting between them. The V gene's germline CDR1 is MGHRA and CDR2 YSYEKL. This CDR3 is CASSPTGANVLTF. The CDR3 DNA follows: TGCGCCAGCAGCCCCACCGGGGCCAACGTCCTGACTTTC.

This clone came up a few times. The genes are TRBV29-1 and TRBJ1-4, with 7 bases identical to TRBD1. Trimming cost V 7 bases and J 8 bases; bases outside gene matches: 7. This CDR3 is 12 amino acids long. Germline lookup yields CDR1 SQVTM and CDR2 ANQGSEA. The CDR3 reads CSGRQGGEKLFF. CDR3 DNA sequence: TGCAGCGGGCGACAGGGAGGCGAAAAACTGTTTTTT.